A single TCR beta chain is shown here with its context. Each CDR3 protein is one row after TCRdb ran MiXCR on the RT-PCR reads. This repertoire shows approximately 720,000 distinct CDR3 sequences, 13% to 15% found once; its top ten account for 3% to 4.5%. The sequence derives from a female donor in good health, serving as a healthy control. The sequenced material came from memory CD4+ T cells from blood.

The CDR3 spells CASSEISQAPYNEQFF. In DNA, the CDR3 is TGTGCCAGCAGTGAAATTTCACAGGCCCCCTACAATGAGCAGTTCTTC. The chain is built from TRBV2 and TRBJ2-1; D is possibly TRBD1 (5 bases). The V and J ends lost 2 bases and 2 bases respectively, with 13 bases between them. The length of the CDR3 is 16 residues. Germline V gives CDR1 SNHLY, CDR2 FYNNEI.